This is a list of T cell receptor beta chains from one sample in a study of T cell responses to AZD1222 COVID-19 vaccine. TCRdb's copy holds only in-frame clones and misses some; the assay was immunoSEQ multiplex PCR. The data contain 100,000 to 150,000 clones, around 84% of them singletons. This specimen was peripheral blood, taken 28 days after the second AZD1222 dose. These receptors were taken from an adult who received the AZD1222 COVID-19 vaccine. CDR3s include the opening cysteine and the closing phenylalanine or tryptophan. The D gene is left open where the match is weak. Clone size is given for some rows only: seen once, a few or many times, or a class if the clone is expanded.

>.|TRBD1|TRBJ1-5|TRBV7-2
CASSLGGQLSNQPQHF
TGTGCCAGCAGCTTGGGGGGACAGCTTAGCAATCAGCCCCAGCATTTT
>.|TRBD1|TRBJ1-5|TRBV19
CASSEGTGGRPQHF
TGTGCCAGTAGTGAAGGGACAGGGGGACGGCCCCAGCATTTT
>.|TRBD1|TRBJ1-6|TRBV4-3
CASSRQTGPLFNSPLHF
TGCGCCAGCAGCCGCCAGACAGGGCCTCTTTTTAATTCACCCCTCCACTTT
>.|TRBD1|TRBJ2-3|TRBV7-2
CASSRLLDRGADTQYF
TGTGCCAGCAGCCGCTTACTGGACAGGGGTGCAGATACGCAGTATTTT
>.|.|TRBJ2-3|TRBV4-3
CASGGLELTDTQYF
TGCGCCAGCGGCGGGCTCGAACTCACAGATACGCAGTATTTT
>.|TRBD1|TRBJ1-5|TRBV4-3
CASSQDRAGGKPQHF
TGCGCCAGCAGCCAAGATCGGGCAGGGGGCAAGCCCCAGCATTTT
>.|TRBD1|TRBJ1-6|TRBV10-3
CAISYGQGSYNSPLHF
TGTGCCATCAGTTATGGACAGGGATCCTATAATTCACCCCTCCACTTT
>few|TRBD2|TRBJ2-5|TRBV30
CAWSPPSGLADQETQYF
TGTGCCTGGAGTCCCCCCTCAGGGCTAGCGGACCAAGAGACCCAGTACTTC
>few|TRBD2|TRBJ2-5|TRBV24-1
CATSDLTGGVQETQYF
TGTGCCACCAGTGATTTAACGGGGGGAGTCCAAGAGACCCAGTACTTC
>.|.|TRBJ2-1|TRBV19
CASSIDVKGIDNEQFF
TGTGCCAGTAGTATAGATGTTAAGGGGATCGACAATGAGCAGTTCTTC
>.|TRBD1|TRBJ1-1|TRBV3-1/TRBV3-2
CASSQDQGARAEAFF
TGTGCCAGCAGCCAAGATCAGGGGGCGCGAGCTGAAGCTTTCTTT
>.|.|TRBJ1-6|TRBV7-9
CASSLKDSPLHF
TGTGCCAGCAGCTTGAAGGATTCACCCCTCCACTTT
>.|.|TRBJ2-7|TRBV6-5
CASRGGVYEQYF
TGTGCCAGCCGAGGGGGGGTGTACGAGCAGTACTTC
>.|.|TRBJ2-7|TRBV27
CASSLSLGWRSSYEQYF
TGTGCCAGCAGTTTATCCTTGGGCTGGAGGAGCTCCTACGAGCAGTACTTC
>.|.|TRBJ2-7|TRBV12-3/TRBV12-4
CASSLAGGRQYF
TGTGCCAGCAGTTTAGCTGGCGGTCGGCAGTACTTC
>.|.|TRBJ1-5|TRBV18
CASSPVTGMGQPQHF
TGTGCCAGCTCACCAGTAACGGGCATGGGACAGCCCCAGCATTTT
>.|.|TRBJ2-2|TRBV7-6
CASSWGPAATRTGELFF
TGTGCCAGCAGCTGGGGTCCCGCGGCTACGCGGACCGGGGAGCTGTTTTTT
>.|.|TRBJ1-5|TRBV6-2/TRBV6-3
CASSGQIQPQHF
TGTGCCAGCAGCGGACAGATCCAGCCCCAGCATTTT
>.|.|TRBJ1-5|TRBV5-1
CASSLDPGNQPQHF
TGCGCCAGCAGCTTGGATCCAGGCAATCAGCCCCAGCATTTT
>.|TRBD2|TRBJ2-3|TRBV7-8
CASSRVPGLAGGPTDTQYF
TGTGCCAGCAGCCGAGTCCCGGGACTAGCGGGGGGGCCAACAGATACGCAGTATTTT
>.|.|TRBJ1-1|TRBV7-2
CASSFLGRVTEAFF
TGTGCCAGCAGCTTCCTGGGGCGTGTCACTGAAGCTTTCTTT
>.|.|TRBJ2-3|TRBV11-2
CASSFVGSTDTQYF
TGTGCCAGCAGTTTTGTGGGCTCCACAGATACGCAGTATTTT
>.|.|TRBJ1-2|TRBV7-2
CASSFQGLGYTF
TGTGCCAGCAGCTTCCAGGGACTTGGCTACACCTTC
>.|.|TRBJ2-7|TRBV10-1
CASSADTGLPEQYF
TGCGCCAGCAGTGCCGATACGGGTTTGCCCGAGCAGTACTTC
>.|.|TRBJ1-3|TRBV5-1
CASSPVPGAGNTIYF
TGCGCCAGCAGCCCAGTGCCAGGGGCTGGAAACACCATATATTTT
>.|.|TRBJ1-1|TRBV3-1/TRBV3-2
CASSQGSRYEGTEAFF
TGTGCCAGCAGCCAAGGGTCCAGATACGAGGGCACTGAAGCTTTCTTT
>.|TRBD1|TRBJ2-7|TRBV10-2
CASSTGTGSYYEQYF
TGCGCCAGCAGCACCGGGACAGGGTCATACTACGAGCAGTACTTC
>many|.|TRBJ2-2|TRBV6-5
CAPQDSNTGELFF
TGTGCCCCCCAGGACAGCAACACCGGGGAGCTGTTTTTT
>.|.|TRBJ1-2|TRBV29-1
CSVVKLDYGYTF
TGCAGCGTTGTAAAGTTAGACTATGGCTACACCTTC
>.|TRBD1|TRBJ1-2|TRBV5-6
CASSWTGGGYYGYTF
TGTGCCAGCAGCTGGACAGGGGGAGGGTACTATGGCTACACCTTC
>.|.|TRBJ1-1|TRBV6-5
CASSYEVGVPAFF
TGTGCCAGCAGTTACGAAGTCGGGGTGCCAGCTTTCTTT
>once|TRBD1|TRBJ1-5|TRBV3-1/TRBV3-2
CASSQGQGTYSNQPQHF
TGTGCCAGCAGCCAAGGACAGGGGACGTATAGCAATCAGCCCCAGCATTTT
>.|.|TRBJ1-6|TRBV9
CASSVSQEISPLHF
TGTGCCAGCAGCGTAAGCCAGGAGATATCACCCCTCCACTTT
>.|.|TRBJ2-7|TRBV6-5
CASGESSRHEQYF
TGTGCCAGCGGAGAGTCAAGCCGTCACGAGCAGTACTTC
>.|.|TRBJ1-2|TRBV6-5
CASRDSDKSVGYTF
TGTGCCAGCAGGGATTCGGACAAAAGCGTTGGCTACACCTTC
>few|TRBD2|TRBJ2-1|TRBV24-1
CATSGWRERGGYNEQFF
TGTGCCACCAGTGGTTGGAGGGAGCGGGGGGGGTACAATGAGCAGTTCTTC
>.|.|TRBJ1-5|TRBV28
CASSLATGLSNQPQHF
TGTGCCAGCAGTTTGGCTACAGGGTTGAGCAATCAGCCCCAGCATTTT
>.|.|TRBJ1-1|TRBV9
CASSVGGNPEAFF
TGTGCCAGCAGCGTTGGGGGGAACCCTGAAGCTTTCTTT
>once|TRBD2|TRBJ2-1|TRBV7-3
CASSLRAGGTYNEQFF
TGTGCCAGCAGCTTAAGGGCGGGGGGCACCTACAATGAGCAGTTCTTC
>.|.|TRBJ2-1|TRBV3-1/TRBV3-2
CASSIGGAGAFHNEQFF
TGTGCCAGCAGCATTGGGGGGGCAGGGGCCTTTCACAATGAGCAGTTCTTC
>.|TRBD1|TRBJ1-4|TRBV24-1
CATSDPGTGSNEKLFF
TGTGCCACCAGTGATCCCGGGACAGGATCTAATGAAAAACTGTTTTTT
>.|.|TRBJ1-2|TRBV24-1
CATSDLSGGHGYTF
TGTGCCACCAGTGATTTAAGCGGGGGACATGGCTACACCTTC
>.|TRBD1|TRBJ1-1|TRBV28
CASSFGTGRNTEAFF
TGTGCCAGCAGTTTCGGGACAGGGAGGAACACTGAAGCTTTCTTT
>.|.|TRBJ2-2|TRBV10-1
CASSGLPTAANTGELFF
TGCGCCAGCAGTGGGCTACCGACAGCCGCGAACACCGGGGAGCTGTTTTTT
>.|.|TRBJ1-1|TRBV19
CASRLNTEAFF
TGTGCCAGTAGGCTAAACACTGAAGCTTTCTTT
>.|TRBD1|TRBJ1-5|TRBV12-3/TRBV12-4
CASRDSGGEPQHF
TGTGCCAGCAGGGATTCAGGGGGCGAGCCCCAGCATTTT
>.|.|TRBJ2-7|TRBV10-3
CAISDRRATPGEQYF
TGTGCCATCAGTGATCGACGAGCCACGCCTGGCGAGCAGTACTTC
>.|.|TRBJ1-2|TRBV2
CASSDLSRGYTF
TGTGCCAGCAGTGATCTTTCTAGGGGCTACACCTTC
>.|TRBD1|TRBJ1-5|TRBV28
CASTTGVGQPQHF
TGTGCCAGCACCACAGGGGTCGGGCAGCCCCAGCATTTT
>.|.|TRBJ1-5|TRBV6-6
CASNPGPQPQHF
TGTGCCAGCAACCCCGGGCCTCAGCCCCAGCATTTT
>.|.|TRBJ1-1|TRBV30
CAWIPLRGKNTEAFF
TGTGCCTGGATCCCCCTCCGGGGAAAGAACACTGAAGCTTTCTTT
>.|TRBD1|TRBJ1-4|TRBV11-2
CASSPGGAMFF
TGTGCCAGCAGCCCAGGGGGCGCGATGTTTTTT
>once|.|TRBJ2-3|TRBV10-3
CAISEVGVTDMQYF
TGTGCCATCAGTGAGGTAGGGGTCACAGATATGCAGTATTTT
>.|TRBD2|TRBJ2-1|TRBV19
CASSMWGGPNEQFF
TGTGCCAGTAGTATGTGGGGGGGTCCCAATGAGCAGTTCTTC
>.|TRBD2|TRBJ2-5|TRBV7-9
CASTPGLAGQETQYF
TGTGCCAGCACCCCGGGACTAGCGGGCCAAGAGACCCAGTACTTC
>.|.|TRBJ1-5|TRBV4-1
CASSQDGGYQPQHF
TGCGCCAGCAGCCAAGACGGTGGGTATCAGCCCCAGCATTTT
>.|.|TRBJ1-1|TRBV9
CASSVATGLNTEAFF
TGTGCCAGCAGCGTAGCTACTGGACTGAACACTGAAGCTTTCTTT